The T cell receptor (beta chain) under discussion was sequenced for a study of OX40 agonist ivuxolimab in advanced cancers. Points from the study as a whole: The study observed clonal expansion of CD4+ and CD8+ blood T cells by week 6 at 0.1 to 3.0 mg/kg. In CD8+ T cells, expanded clones were on average more numerous than in CD4+.

The data were produced by immunoSEQ multiplex PCR, yet TCRdb's version contains in-frame clones alone and is incomplete. The profile shows approximately 70,000 clones, 65% to 90% of them singletons. The germline CDR1 and CDR2 sequences are SGHVS and FQNEAQ. The CDR3 covers 13 residues. V was pared by 4 bases and J by 7 bases, with 1 base of the junction left unmatched. With respect to this clone: Its antigen is not known.

This receptor was identified in an adult with an advanced solid tumor such as melanoma, head and neck, liver or kidney cancer. The rearrangement uses TRBV7-8 and TRBJ1-5; TRBD1 agrees at 10 bases. The input for sequencing was CD4+ or CD8+ T cells sorted from blood, taken in a trial of the OX40 agonist ivuxolimab. CDR3: CASSSTGGQPQHF. CDR3 DNA: TGTGCCAGCAGCTCGACAGGGGGCCAGCCCCAGCATTTT.